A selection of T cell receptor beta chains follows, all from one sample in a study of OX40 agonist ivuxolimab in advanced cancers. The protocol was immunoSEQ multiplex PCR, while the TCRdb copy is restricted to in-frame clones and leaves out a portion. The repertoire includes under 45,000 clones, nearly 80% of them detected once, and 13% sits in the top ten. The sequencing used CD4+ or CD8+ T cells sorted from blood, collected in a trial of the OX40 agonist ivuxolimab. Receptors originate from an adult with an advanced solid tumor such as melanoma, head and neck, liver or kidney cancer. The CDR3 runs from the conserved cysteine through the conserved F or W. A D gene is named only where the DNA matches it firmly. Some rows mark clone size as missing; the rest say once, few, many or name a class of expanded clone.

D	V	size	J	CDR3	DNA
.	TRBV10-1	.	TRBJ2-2	CASSLHELGTVTGELFF	TGCGCCAGCAGCCTCCACGAATTGGGGACGGTGACCGGGGAGCTGTTTTTT
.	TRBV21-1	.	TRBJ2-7	CASTSGGRDSYEQYF	TGTGCCAGCACCAGTGGGGGGAGAGACTCCTACGAGCAGTACTTC
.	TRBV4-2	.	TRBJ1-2	CASSQPGQSNYGYTF	TGTGCCAGCAGCCAACCCGGACAGTCGAACTATGGCTACACCTTC
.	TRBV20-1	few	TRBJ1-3	CSASYGNTIYF	TGCAGTGCTAGCTATGGAAACACCATATATTTT
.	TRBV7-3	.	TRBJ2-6	CASSLRGSSGANVLTF	TGTGCCAGCAGCTTACGGGGCTCTAGTGGGGCCAACGTCCTGACTTTC
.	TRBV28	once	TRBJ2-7	CASSSRPGGYF	TGTGCCAGCAGTTCCCGCCCCGGGGGGTACTTC
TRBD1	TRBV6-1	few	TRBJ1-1	CASSPRDSMNTEAFF	TGTGCCAGCAGTCCAAGGGACAGCATGAACACTGAAGCTTTCTTT
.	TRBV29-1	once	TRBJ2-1	CSAPAAYNEQFF	TGCAGCGCTCCAGCGGCCTACAATGAGCAGTTCTTC
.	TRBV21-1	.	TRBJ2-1	CASSNRTGLAGRYNEQFF	TGTGCCAGCAGCAACCGCACGGGACTAGCGGGCCGATACAATGAGCAGTTCTTC
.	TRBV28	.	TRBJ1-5	CASTKGGARGNQPQHF	TGTGCCAGCACCAAAGGCGGGGCCAGGGGCAATCAGCCCCAGCATTTT
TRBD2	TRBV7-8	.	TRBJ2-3	CASSLGAGGTDTQYF	TGTGCCAGCAGCTTAGGGGCGGGGGGCACAGATACGCAGTATTTT
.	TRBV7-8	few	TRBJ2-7	CASSLASSLEQYF	TGTGCCAGCAGCTTAGCCAGTTCGCTCGAGCAGTACTTC
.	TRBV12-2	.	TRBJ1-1	CASRLAGAGRENTEAFF	TGTGCAAGTCGCTTAGCGGGGGCAGGGAGAGAGAACACTGAAGCTTTCTTT
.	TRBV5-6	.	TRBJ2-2	CASSRVLVTGELFF	TGTGCCAGCAGCCGGGTCCTCGTAACCGGGGAGCTGTTTTTT
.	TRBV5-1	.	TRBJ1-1	CASSLGHSFNTEAFF	TGCGCCAGCAGCTTGGGACACTCCTTTAACACTGAAGCTTTCTTT
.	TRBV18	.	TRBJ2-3	CASSPSRATDTQYF	TGTGCCAGCTCACCGTCCAGGGCTACAGATACGCAGTATTTT
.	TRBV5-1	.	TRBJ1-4	CASRRGGQEKLFF	TGCGCCAGCCGCCGGGGGGGACAAGAAAAACTGTTTTTT
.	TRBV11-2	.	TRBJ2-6	CASSLSAGANVLTF	TGTGCCAGCAGCTTATCGGCTGGGGCCAACGTCCTGACTTTC
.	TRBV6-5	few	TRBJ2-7	CASSTISSYEQYF	TGTGCCAGTTCCACTATCAGCTCCTACGAGCAGTACTTC
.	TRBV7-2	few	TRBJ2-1	CASSLVSEQFF	TGTGCCAGCAGCTTAGTTAGTGAGCAGTTCTTC
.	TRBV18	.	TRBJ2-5	CASSPSRGLREETQYF	TGTGCCAGCTCACCAAGCCGGGGCCTCAGGGAGGAGACCCAGTACTTC
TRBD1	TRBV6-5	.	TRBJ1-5	CASRRTGRNQPQHF	TGTGCCAGCAGACGGACAGGGCGCAATCAGCCCCAGCATTTT
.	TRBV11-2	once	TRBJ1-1	CASRSPGTEAFF	TGTGCCAGCAGATCTCCAGGGACTGAAGCTTTCTTT
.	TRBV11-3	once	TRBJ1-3	CASSGGSGNTIYF	TGTGCCAGCAGCGGTGGATCAGGAAACACCATATATTTT
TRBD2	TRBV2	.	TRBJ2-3	CASSRPREPDTQYF	TGTGCCAGCAGCCGTCCGCGGGAGCCAGATACGCAGTATTTT
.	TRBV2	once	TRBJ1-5	CANRDPRRGKGNQPQHF	TGTGCCAACCGGGACCCAAGAAGGGGGAAGGGCAATCAGCCCCAGCATTTT
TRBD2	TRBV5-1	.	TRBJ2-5	CASSLGTGRETQYF	TGCGCCAGCAGCTTGGGAACCGGGAGGGAGACCCAGTACTTC
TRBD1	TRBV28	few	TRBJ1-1	CASSLGGAWGTEAFF	TGTGCCAGCAGTCTAGGGGGCGCATGGGGCACTGAAGCTTTCTTT
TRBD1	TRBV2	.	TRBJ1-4	CASIWTGASNEKLFF	TGTGCCAGCATTTGGACAGGAGCTTCTAATGAAAAACTGTTTTTT
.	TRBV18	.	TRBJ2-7	CASSPSGNSEQYF	TGTGCCAGCTCACCTTCCGGGAACTCCGAGCAGTACTTC
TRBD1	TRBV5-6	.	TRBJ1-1	CASSWDRNTEAFF	TGTGCCAGCAGTTGGGACAGGAACACTGAAGCTTTCTTT
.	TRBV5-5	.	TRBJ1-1	CASTDEVGLRAFF	TGTGCCAGCACCGACGAAGTAGGGTTAAGGGCTTTCTTT
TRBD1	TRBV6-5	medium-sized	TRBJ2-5	CAAAVTGGLETQYF	TGTGCGGCTGCTGTGACAGGGGGCTTGGAGACCCAGTACTTC
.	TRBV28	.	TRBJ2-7	CASSYSGTSTYEQYF	TGTGCCAGCAGTTACTCCGGGACGTCGACCTACGAGCAGTACTTC
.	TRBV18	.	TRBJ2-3	CASSPQRSTDTQYF	TGTGCCAGCTCACCACAACGGAGCACAGATACGCAGTATTTT
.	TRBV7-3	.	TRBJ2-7	CASSGVVSYEQYF	TGTGCCAGCAGTGGGGTAGTGTCCTACGAGCAGTACTTC
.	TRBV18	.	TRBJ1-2	CASSPTRQPTNYGYTF	TGTGCCAGCTCACCAACTAGACAGCCGACTAACTATGGCTACACCTTC
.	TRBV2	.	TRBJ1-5	CASSDQGVNQPQHF	TGTGCCAGCAGTGACCAGGGAGTCAATCAGCCCCAGCATTTT
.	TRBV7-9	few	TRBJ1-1	CASSFGPNTEAFF	TGTGCCAGCAGCTTTGGCCCGAACACTGAAGCTTTCTTT
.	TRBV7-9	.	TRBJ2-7	CASSLGTTYEQYF	TGTGCCAGCAGCCTTGGGACGACCTACGAGCAGTACTTC
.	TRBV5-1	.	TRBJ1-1	CASSLDWDRNTEAFF	TGCGCCAGCAGCTTGGATTGGGATAGAAACACTGAAGCTTTCTTT
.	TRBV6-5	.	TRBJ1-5	CASSYRAENQPQHF	TGTGCCAGCAGTTATAGAGCGGAAAATCAGCCCCAGCATTTT
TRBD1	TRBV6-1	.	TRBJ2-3	CASTESGGTTDTQYF	TGTGCCAGCACGGAGTCAGGGGGAACTACAGATACGCAGTATTTT
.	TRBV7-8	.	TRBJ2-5	CASSSPRGGGKETQYF	TGTGCCAGCAGTTCCCCCAGAGGAGGGGGGAAAGAGACCCAGTACTTC
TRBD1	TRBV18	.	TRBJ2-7	CASSPSRQGSEQYF	TGTGCCAGCTCACCATCCAGACAGGGGAGCGAGCAGTACTTC
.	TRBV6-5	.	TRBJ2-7	CASSYSLNTYEQYF	TGTGCCAGCAGTTACTCACTAAACACCTACGAGCAGTACTTC
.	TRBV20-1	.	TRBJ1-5	CSAQAKQPQHF	TGCAGTGCCCAGGCAAAGCAGCCCCAGCATTTT
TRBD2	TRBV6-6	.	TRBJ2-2	CASTGRGDTGELFF	TGTGCCAGCACAGGGCGGGGGGACACCGGGGAGCTGTTTTTT
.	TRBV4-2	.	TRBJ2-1	CASSQDLTLNEQFF	TGTGCCAGCAGCCAAGATTTAACTTTAAATGAGCAGTTCTTC
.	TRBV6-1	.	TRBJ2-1	CASSEGLRHEQFF	TGTGCCAGCAGTGAAGGCCTTCGCCATGAGCAGTTCTTC
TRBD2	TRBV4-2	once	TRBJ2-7	CASSQAASGVYEQYF	TGTGCCAGCAGCCAAGCGGCTAGCGGGGTCTACGAGCAGTACTTC